The source of this T cell receptor beta chain is a study of blood T cell repertoires in COVID-19. Method: immunoSEQ multiplex PCR; TCRdb's copy keeps in-frame clones and lacks some. The sample carries under 140,000 clones, about 90% recorded once. Germline trimming cut 7 bases from V and 0 bases from J; bases unmatched to any gene: 4. Germline lookup yields CDR1 MNHEY and CDR2 SMNVEV (reference sequence). This CDR3 contains 14 residues. The sequencing input was peripheral blood. The receptor comes from a human donor in a cohort sampled during active COVID-19. This chain connects TRBV27 to TRBJ1-1; 8 nucleotides line up with TRBD1. The CDR3 DNA follows: TGTGCCAGCATCAGGACAGGGCTGAACACTGAAGCTTTCTTT. This sequence encodes CASIRTGLNTEAFF.